This T cell receptor beta chain was found in a study of T cell responses to AZD1222 COVID-19 vaccine. The V gene's germline CDR1 is KGHSH and CDR2 LQKENI. V gave up 3 bases and J gave up 7 bases, with 10 bases separating them. The CDR3 has 13 amino acids. Data came from immunoSEQ multiplex PCR; TCRdb stores just in-frame clones and leaves some out. The sample has about 68,000 clones, more than 70% seen once. Study-wide results and caveats: CD4 TCRs covered the whole spike, strongest at regions 160-218 and 743-854.

Remarks on this clone: As yet, its antigen is unknown.

This sequence was found in an adult in good health. The sample in question was peripheral blood, obtained on day 0 of AZD1222 vaccination. The V call is TRBV18, the J call TRBJ1-5; no clear D. The CDR3 nucleotides are TGTGCCAGCTCACCTTCCGAGGCCCAGCCCCAGCATTTT. Translated: CASSPSEAQPQHF.